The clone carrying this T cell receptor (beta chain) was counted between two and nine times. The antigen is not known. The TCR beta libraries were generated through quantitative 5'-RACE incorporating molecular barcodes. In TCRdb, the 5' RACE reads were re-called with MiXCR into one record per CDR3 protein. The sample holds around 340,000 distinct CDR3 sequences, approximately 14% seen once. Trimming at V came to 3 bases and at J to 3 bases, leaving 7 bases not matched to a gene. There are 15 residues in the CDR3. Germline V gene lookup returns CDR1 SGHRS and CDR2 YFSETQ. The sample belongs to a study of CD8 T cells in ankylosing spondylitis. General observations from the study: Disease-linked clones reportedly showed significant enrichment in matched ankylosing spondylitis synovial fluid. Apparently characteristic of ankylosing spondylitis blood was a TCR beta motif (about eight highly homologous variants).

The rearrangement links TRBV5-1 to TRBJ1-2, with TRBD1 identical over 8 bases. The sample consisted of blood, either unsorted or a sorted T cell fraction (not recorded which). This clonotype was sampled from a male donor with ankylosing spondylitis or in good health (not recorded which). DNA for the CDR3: TGCGCCAGCAGCTCGAGGACAGGGTCTCACTATGGCTACACCTTC. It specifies CASSSRTGSHYGYTF. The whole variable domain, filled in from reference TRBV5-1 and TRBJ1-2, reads KAGVTQTPRYLIKTRGQQVTLSCSPISGHRSVSWYQQTPGQGLQFLFEYFSETQRNKGNFPGRFSGRQFSNSRSEMNVSTLELGDSALYLCASSSRTGSHYGYTFGSGTRLTVV.